This TCR beta chain comes out of a study of blood T cell repertoires in COVID-19. Study-wide context: Acute-phase and convalescent COVID-19 samples originated in the United States, Italy and Spain. The analysed material was cDNA or gDNA that came from T cells, B-cell-depleted T cells, or PBMCs.

CDR1 and CDR2 from the germline V gene are SGHRS and YFSETQ. V shed 4 bases, J shed 1 base, and the junction held 7 bases outside the gene matches. The CDR3 runs to 16 residues. Original methodology: Reference gene primer amplification gave nucleated cell count estimates. Sequencing used immunoSEQ multiplex PCR; TCRdb keeps in-frame clones, though not all of them. V, J and clone size are taken as reported in that table, and D and trimming were inferred from the DNA itself. The sample yields about 280,000 clones, 85% seen once. This clone was seen just once. The TCR sequence derives from a man aged 45-65 years with active or convalescent COVID-19. This rearrangement joins TRBV5-1 to TRBJ2-5; 10 bases are a match to TRBD2. Sequencing was carried out using peripheral blood. The CDR3, as DNA: TGCGCCAGCAGCCCCTTTCCTAGCGGGAGCCAAGAGACCCAGTACTTC. Translation: CASSPFPSGSQETQYF.